The rows below give T cell receptor beta chains drawn from one sample of a study of cytomegalovirus exposure and HLA in healthy donors. The table came from immunoSEQ multiplex PCR; TCRdb's copy has only in-frame clones and leaves some out. The sample has under 150,000 clones; around a tenth are singletons. Sequences were obtained from PBMCs. The receptor source for this set is a male donor in good health and CMV-seronegative. Both conserved end residues are part of each CDR3.

V gene: TRBV28; CDR3 protein: CASSTTGNSNQPQHF
V gene: TRBV6-6; CDR3 protein: CASSPLLSNEQFF
V gene: TRBV28; CDR3 protein: CASSLPGSSYEQYF
V gene: TRBV28; CDR3 protein: CASSSKQGRQCRGQETQYF
V gene: TRBV4-3; CDR3 protein: CASSQHRGLGTEAFF
V gene: TRBV7-8; CDR3 protein: CASSLGGTTFRVITF
V gene: TRBV5-8; CDR3 protein: CASSLLQGIDYGYTF
V gene: TRBV12-5; CDR3 protein: CASGPPWPADTQYF
V gene: TRBV4-1; CDR3 protein: CASSQDWGTGLHNEQFF
V gene: TRBV28; CDR3 protein: CASSLGPGEKTEAFF
V gene: TRBV5-6; CDR3 protein: CASSVSGSTDTQYF
V gene: TRBV9; CDR3 protein: CASTTQDRARGTEAFF
V gene: TRBV7-9; CDR3 protein: CASSTPTAGAPNEQFF
V gene: TRBV30; CDR3 protein: CAWGVGARPDEAQYF
V gene: TRBV28; CDR3 protein: CASSLIGQPEYF
V gene: TRBV7-3; CDR3 protein: CASSLPGQRGYTF
V gene: TRBV6-4; CDR3 protein: CASSANPGQQETQYF
V gene: TRBV30; CDR3 protein: CAWRLAGVADTQYF
V gene: TRBV7-2; CDR3 protein: CASSFGAAAYEQYF
V gene: TRBV5-4; CDR3 protein: CATAAGGPSSYNEQFF
V gene: TRBV4-3; CDR3 protein: CASSQDKGAGGNEQFF
V gene: TRBV19; CDR3 protein: CASSPGQSSYEQYF
V gene: TRBV23-1; CDR3 protein: CASSQSGARGNTIYF
V gene: TRBV30; CDR3 protein: CAWSGLTENTGELFF
V gene: TRBV11-2; CDR3 protein: CASSLVPGSGANVLTF
V gene: TRBV11-2; CDR3 protein: CASSGWAVVNTGELFF
V gene: TRBV4-3; CDR3 protein: CASSQDRLGGTEAFF
V gene: TRBV30; CDR3 protein: CAWRGTQPLQPQHF
V gene: TRBV7-2; CDR3 protein: CASSTRRTDTQYF
V gene: TRBV18; CDR3 protein: CASSPLDRGNSPLHF
V gene: TRBV25-1; CDR3 protein: CASSEYRVRETQYF
V gene: TRBV25-1; CDR3 protein: CASSEKGGRVADTQYF
V gene: TRBV18; CDR3 protein: CASSPFKTGVNTEAFF
V gene: TRBV7-2; CDR3 protein: CASSLGGDSSCRF
V gene: TRBV7-2; CDR3 protein: CASSPYSGGSSYEQYF
V gene: TRBV2; CDR3 protein: CASSEVGAGVGYEQYF
V gene: TRBV30; CDR3 protein: CAWSTLAGGLHEQYF
V gene: TRBV5-1; CDR3 protein: CASSRDRGGREQYF
V gene: TRBV7-8; CDR3 protein: CASSLVVFTSSYNEQFF
V gene: TRBV4-1; CDR3 protein: CASRQTGLGTDTQYF
V gene: TRBV7-9; CDR3 protein: CASSLGTGFQPQHF
V gene: TRBV5-1; CDR3 protein: CASSIIGLAGNTGELFF
V gene: TRBV19; CDR3 protein: CASSPVQGAQAVGTQYF